This note documents a single T cell receptor (beta chain) sequence. In the original analysis: Counts of nucleated cells, estimated from reference gene primer amplification, were obtained. The table came from immunoSEQ multiplex PCR; TCRdb's copy has only in-frame clones and leaves some out. That table supplies the V and J calls and clone size; D and trimming were determined from the DNA. The table has 55,000 to 70,000 clones, about 89% seen once; the top ten hold about 7%. The V and J ends lost 3 bases and 4 bases, in that order; junction bases with no gene match: 8. Looked up from germline, CDR1 is LNHDA and CDR2 is SQIVND (reference sequence). The length of the CDR3 is 16 residues. These data come from a study of blood T cell repertoires in COVID-19. Study overall: PBMCs, B-cell-depleted T cells, or T cells were the source of the cDNA or gDNA that made up the material.

Specimen: peripheral blood. The chain couples TRBV19 to TRBJ2-3; 9 nucleotides match TRBD1. The receptor was isolated from a man aged 60-69 years with active or convalescent COVID-19. CDR3 sequence reads: CASSISAGTGPDTQYF. The CDR3 DNA follows: TGTGCCAGTAGTATTTCCGCCGGGACAGGGCCAGATACGCAGTATTTT.